Below are 20 T cell receptor beta chains sequenced from a single sample in a study of shared clonotypes between healthy human individuals. The data were produced by immunoSEQ multiplex PCR, yet TCRdb's version contains in-frame clones alone and is incomplete. The sample contains about 2.3 million clones, around 93% of which appear only once. Input material: naive CD4+ T cells from PBMCs. The sample's subset: CD45RA+ positively selected. Receptors were obtained from a man aged 18 to 30 in good health. Some clones in this sample may be carry-over from other donors' samples.

The chain is built from TRBV5-1 and TRBJ2-2; the D is unclear. The V end lost 7 bases, the J end lost 0 bases, and 13 bases lay between the germline ends. This CDR3 has 15 amino acids. Germline V lookup: CDR1 SGHRS, CDR2 YFSETQ. The CDR3 here is CASWARVPNTGELFF. In DNA, the CDR3 is TGCGCCAGCTGGGCTCGGGTTCCGAACACCGGGGAGCTGTTTTTT.

There are a few counts of this clone. The V call is TRBV5-1, the J call TRBJ2-1; 10 positions agree with TRBD2. The CDR3 spans 16 residues. J was trimmed by 7 bases and V by 4 bases; bases with no gene match: 11. Per germline, CDR1 SGHRS and CDR2 YFSETQ. The CDR3 spells CASSQPVLAGENEQFF. As DNA, the CDR3 is TGCGCCAGCAGCCAACCAGTCCTAGCGGGAGAGAATGAGCAGTTCTTC.

This chain links TRBV28 with TRBJ2-3, with 7 bases lining up with TRBD2. Germline V lookup: CDR1 MDHEN, CDR2 SYDVKM. The CDR3 has 15 amino acids. V lost 4 bases to trimming and J lost 7 bases; unmatched junction nucleotides: 11. The CDR3 bases are TGTGCCAGCAGTTCCAGTTTTGGCGGGGGATATACGCAGTATTTT. It encodes CASSSSFGGGYTQYF.

The chain recombines TRBV18 with TRBJ2-3; the match to TRBD2 covers 11 bases. The CDR3 totals 16 residues. V lost 4 bases to trimming and J lost 4 bases; unmatched junction nucleotides: 7. The germline CDR1 and CDR2 sequences are KGHSH and LQKENI. CDR3: CASSLLAGVLSDTQYF. CDR3 bases: TGTGCCAGCTCACTACTAGCGGGAGTATTATCAGATACGCAGTATTTT.

A word on this clone: Other DNA sequences of this sample code for an identical CDR3. The chain joins TRBV5-4 to TRBJ2-7; TRBD1 is a possible D gene (6 bases). The CDR3 totals 13 residues. V gave up 1 base and J gave up 2 bases, with 7 bases separating them. Looked up from germline, CDR1 is SGHNT and CDR2 is YYREEE (reference sequence). The CDR3: CASSLTGTYEQYF. The CDR3 nucleotides read TGTGCCAGCAGCTTGACAGGGACCTACGAGCAGTACTTC.

This chain joins TRBV7-3 and TRBJ2-1; 11 bases are shared with TRBD2. Germline values: CDR1 SGHTA, CDR2 FQGTGA. The CDR3 is 16 amino acids. Trimming took 5 bases from V and 9 from J; bases not matched to a gene: 12. CDR3 DNA: TGTGCCAGCAGCCCAATGGCTAGCGGGAGGAGGGGTGAGCAGTTCTTC. Its protein is CASSPMASGRRGEQFF. The full variable domain, its missing parts supplied by reference TRBV7-3 and TRBJ2-1, is GAGVSQTPSNKVTEKGKYVELRCDPISGHTALYWYRQSLGQGPEFLIYFQGTGAADDSGLPNDRFFAVRPEGSVSTLKIQRTERGDSAVYLCASSPMASGRRGEQFFGPGTRLTVL.

Details on this clone: This sample includes further DNA sequences coding for the same CDR3. This chain connects TRBV5-1 to TRBJ2-7; 7 nucleotides match TRBD1. Germline V lookup: CDR1 SGHRS, CDR2 YFSETQ. V lost 0 bases and J lost 6; bases outside the gene matches: 3. The CDR3 extends over 13 amino acids. CDR3 loop: CASSLGQGGEQYF. In DNA form, the CDR3 reads TGCGCCAGCAGCTTGGGACAGGGTGGCGAGCAGTACTTC. Full variable domain (missing parts from reference TRBV5-1 and TRBJ2-7): KAGVTQTPRYLIKTRGQQVTLSCSPISGHRSVSWYQQTPGQGLQFLFEYFSETQRNKGNFPGRFSGRQFSNSRSEMNVSTLELGDSALYLCASSLGQGGEQYFGPGTRLTVT.

V is TRBV19 and J is TRBJ2-6, with D possibly TRBD2 on 5 matching bases. V was shortened by 5 bases and J by 0 bases, with 14 bases between the two germline ends. The CDR3 runs 17 residues. CDR1 and CDR2 from the germline V gene are LNHDA and SQIVND (reference sequence). The CDR3 protein is CASSEGWSDSGANVLTF. The CDR3 bases are TGTGCCAGTAGTGAGGGATGGTCCGACTCTGGGGCCAACGTCCTGACTTTC.

V and J are TRBV5-1 and TRBJ2-7, with TRBD1 identical over 8 bases. Germline CDR1 and CDR2: SGHRS and YFSETQ. V trimming: 7 bases; J trimming: 1 base; junction bases outside the gene matches: 10. The CDR3 runs 15 residues. The CDR3 nucleotides are TGCGCCAGCGGCCAGGGGGCAGGTGGGTCCTACGAGCAGTACTTC. This codes for CASGQGAGGSYEQYF.

The chain carries TRBV2 and TRBJ1-1, with D tentatively TRBD1 (6 bases). Trimming removed 6 bases from V and 1 base from J, with 12 bases in between. This CDR3 spans 14 amino acids. Germline V gene lookup returns CDR1 SNHLY and CDR2 FYNNEI. CDR3 in DNA: TGTGCCAGCAGCCCAAAAGGGGGGAACACTGAAGCTTTCTTT. Translation: CASSPKGGNTEAFF. Full variable domain (remainder filled in from reference TRBV2 and TRBJ1-1): EPEVTQTPSHQVTQMGQEVILRCVPISNHLYFYWYRQILGQKVEFLVSFYNNEISEKSEIFDDQFSVERPDGSNFTLKIRSTKLEDSAMYFCASSPKGGNTEAFFGQGTRLTVV.

This rearrangement joins TRBV11-3 to TRBJ2-1; D call uncertain. Germline CDR1 and CDR2: SGHNT and YENEEA. This CDR3 is built from 13 residues. Trimming shortened V by 5 bases and J by 7 bases, and 12 bases separated the two germline ends. The CDR3 DNA follows: TGTGCCAGCAGCCTCCGTTGGGGAAATGAGCAGTTCTTC. This codes for CASSLRWGNEQFF.

This chain links TRBV5-1 with TRBJ2-5; TRBD1 or TRBD2 may be the D gene (5 bases each). V was clipped by 5 bases and J by 5 bases, with 13 bases between them. This CDR3 region has 13 residues. In germline, CDR1 is SGHRS, CDR2 YFSETQ. The DNA for the CDR3 is TGCGCCAGCAGAGGGACGAGGGAGGAGACCCAGTACTTC. Its protein is CASRGTREETQYF.

This clone has just one count. This sequence joins TRBV6-6 and TRBJ1-5; 7 nucleotides line up with TRBD1. Losses at the gene ends were 2 bases for V and 1 base for J; bases not matched to a gene: 5. This CDR3 contains 16 residues. Looked up from germline, CDR1 is MNHNY and CDR2 is SVGAGI (reference sequence). The CDR3 DNA reads TGTGCCAGCAGTTACCCGGGACAGTCAAGCAATCAGCCCCAGCATTTT. Protein sequence: CASSYPGQSSNQPQHF.

V usage is TRBV28 and J usage is TRBJ2-7, with D hard to call. Germline CDR1 reads MDHEN; CDR2 reads SYDVKM. Trimming removed 3 bases at V and 6 bases at J, with 12 bases between. The CDR3 loop spans 13 amino acids. For the CDR3, the DNA is TGTGCCAGCAGTTTCGGGTCAGCGCGCGAGCAGTACTTC. It codes for CASSFGSAREQYF. The entire variable domain, with the rest obtained from reference TRBV28 and TRBJ2-7, is as follows: DVKVTQSSRYLVKRTGEKVFLECVQDMDHENMFWYRQDPGLGLRLIYFSYDVKMKEKGDIPEGYSVSREKKERFSLILESASTNQTSMYLCASSFGSAREQYFGPGTRLTVT.

The chain combines TRBV5-8 with TRBJ2-2; 8 positions match TRBD1. Germline trimming cut 3 bases from V and 1 base from J; bases unmatched to any gene: 8. This CDR3 spans 17 amino acids. The germline gives CDR1 SGHTS, CDR2 YDEGEE. The CDR3 loop reads CASSWRFGQGNTGELFF. The CDR3 DNA reads TGTGCCAGCAGCTGGAGGTTTGGACAGGGGAACACCGGGGAGCTGTTTTTT.

This sequence joins TRBV7-9 and TRBJ2-3; 9 bases fit TRBD2. V lost 6 bases to trimming and J lost 3 bases; unmatched junction nucleotides: 10. Germline values: CDR1 SEHNR, CDR2 FQNEAQ (reference sequence). CDR3 length equals 16 residues. The CDR3 DNA reads as TGTGCCAGCAGGAGCAAGACTAGCGGAGGTACAGATACGCAGTATTTT. Its translation: CASRSKTSGGTDTQYF.

This chain uses TRBV5-1 with TRBJ2-3, with D perhaps matching TRBD1 or TRBD2 (5 bases each). The ends were cut back, 4 bases at V and 6 bases at J, with 18 bases in the middle. This CDR3 is 15 amino acids long. CDR1 is SGHRS, CDR2 YFSETQ, per germline. The CDR3 loop reads CASSPPRTGPDTQYF. CDR3 nucleotide sequence: TGCGCCAGCAGCCCTCCACGGACGGGGCCGGATACGCAGTATTTT.

The rearrangement links TRBV11-2 to TRBJ2-5; possibly TRBD2 for D (6 bases). Germline V lookup: CDR1 SGHAT, CDR2 FQNNGV. The CDR3 length is 15 residues. Trimming removed 2 bases from V and 5 bases from J, with 15 bases in between. CDR3 DNA: TGTGCCAGCAGCTTACAGCGGGTCCCGGGGGAGACCCAGTACTTC. Translation: CASSLQRVPGETQYF.

The CDR3 nucleotides are TGTGCCAGCAGCAATAGTCCGAAAACAGATACGCAGTATTTT. This encodes CASSNSPKTDTQYF. The chain employs TRBV5-6 and TRBJ2-3; D not resolved. V gave up 4 bases and J gave up 3 bases, with 12 bases separating them. CDR1 and CDR2 (germline): SGHDT, YYEEEE. The CDR3 loop spans 14 amino acids.

The V call is TRBV4-2, the J call TRBJ2-3; no clear D gene. Germline loops: CDR1 LGHNA, CDR2 YNFKEQ. The CDR3 contains 13 residues. Trimming cost V 4 bases and J 1 base, with 6 bases left between them. CDR3 residues: CASSPYRTDTQYF. The CDR3 DNA follows: TGTGCCAGCAGCCCATACCGCACAGATACGCAGTATTTT.